These 32 T cell receptor beta chains originate from one sample sequenced in a study of shared clonotypes between healthy human individuals. The table came from immunoSEQ multiplex PCR; TCRdb's copy has only in-frame clones and leaves some out. The repertoire consists of about 480,000 clones, with 60% to 85% occurring once and the leading ten covering 10% to 15%. The sequenced sample was PBMCs. The source is a middle-aged woman in good health. Some clones in this sample may be carry-over from other donors' samples.

This chain connects TRBV7-9 to TRBJ2-7; D call uncertain. Per the germline V gene, CDR1 is SEHNR and CDR2 is FQNEAQ (reference sequence). Deletions cut 5 bases from V and 0 bases from J, with 14 bases between. The CDR3 loop spans 15 amino acids. CDR3 in DNA: TGTGCCAGCAGCCAAACACTGGCGGTCTCCTACGAGCAGTACTTC. Translated: CASSQTLAVSYEQYF.

V is TRBV27 and J is TRBJ1-6; a possible D gene is TRBD1 (5 bases). The V end lost 3 bases, the J end lost 7 bases, and 7 bases lay between the germline ends. From germline, CDR1 is MNHEY and CDR2 SMNVEV (reference sequence). The CDR3 has 13 amino acids. The CDR3: CASSLGGNSPLHF. As DNA, the CDR3 is TGTGCCAGCAGTTTGGGGGGAAATTCACCCCTCCACTTT.

V is TRBV28 and J is TRBJ1-1, with TRBD1 matching 8 bases. J gave up 2 bases and V 5 bases, and 7 bases lay outside the gene matches. This CDR3 is built from 15 residues. The V gene's germline CDR1 is MDHEN and CDR2 SYDVKM. The CDR3, as DNA: TGTGCCAGCAGTACGGGACAGGATCCCAACACTGAAGCTTTCTTT. Amino acids: CASSTGQDPNTEAFF.

Details on this clone: This likely traces to a read error, being one base from a far larger clone. The genes are TRBV27 and TRBJ1-5, with D unresolved. The CDR3 is made up of 14 amino acids. CDR1 MNHEY and CDR2 SMNVEV come from the germline V gene (reference sequence). CDR3 DNA: TGTGCCAACAGTCCACTCGGGCGAGATCAGCCCCAGCATTTT. This sequence encodes CANSPLGRDQPQHF.

This chain connects TRBV7-8 to TRBJ1-5; tentatively, D is TRBD1 (5 bases). The germline V and J ends were trimmed by 5 bases and 9 bases, with 14 bases remaining between them. Per the germline V gene, CDR1 is SGHVS and CDR2 is FQNEAQ. The CDR3 has 13 residues. The CDR3 reads CASSGSRQGPQHF. The CDR3 nucleotides are TGTGCCAGCAGCGGAAGTCGGCAGGGGCCCCAGCATTTT.

The table lists this clone with a few counts. The CDR3 region has the DNA TGTGCCAGCAGTCCCATCCCAAGGTACGGCTACACCTTC. Translation gives CASSPIPRYGYTF. This chain connects TRBV27 to TRBJ1-2; no definite D call. The germline gives CDR1 MNHEY, CDR2 SMNVEV (reference sequence). Trimming shortened V by 5 bases and J by 8 bases, and 15 bases separated the two germline ends. The CDR3 totals 13 residues.

The chain carries TRBV10-3 and TRBJ2-3; D not certain. The CDR3 consists of 14 residues. CDR1 and CDR2 (germline): ENHRY, SYGVKD. The ends were cut back, 2 bases at V and 2 bases at J, with 8 bases in the middle. CDR3 sequence (DNA): TGTGCCATCAGTGAGATAGGCGACACAGATACGCAGTATTTT. Protein product: CAISEIGDTDTQYF.

This chain joins TRBV18 and TRBJ1-5; D uncertain. CDR1 is KGHSH and CDR2 is LQKENI in the germline V gene. V shed 2 bases and J shed 1 base, with 15 bases lying between them. The CDR3 has 17 residues. CDR3 protein: CASSPFASEGSNQPQHF. CDR3 DNA sequence: TGTGCCAGCTCACCATTTGCCAGCGAGGGAAGCAATCAGCCCCAGCATTTT.

The gene calls are TRBV5-1 and TRBJ2-2; 12 bases are shared with TRBD2. The CDR3 is made up of 16 amino acids. V shed 0 bases, J shed 5 bases, and the junction held 2 bases outside the gene matches. Germline assignment: CDR1 SGHRS and CDR2 YFSETQ. CDR3 nucleotide sequence: TGCGCCAGCAGCTTGGCCGGGACTAGCGGGACCGGGGAGCTGTTTTTT. It specifies CASSLAGTSGTGELFF.

The rearrangement joins TRBV30 to TRBJ1-2; a weak D match, TRBD1 (6 bases). V was trimmed by 2 bases and J by 5 bases, leaving 12 bases between them. This CDR3 is 13 amino acids long. CDR1 and CDR2 from the germline V gene are GTSNPN and SVGIG (reference sequence). In DNA form, the CDR3 reads TGTGCCTGGAGTAGGGGGACGGTATATGGCTACACCTTC. This sequence encodes CAWSRGTVYGYTF.

The V gene is TRBV7-2, the J gene TRBJ2-3; 9 positions match TRBD2. Germline V gene sequence: CDR1 SGHTA, CDR2 FQGNSA. The CDR3 contains 15 residues. J was trimmed by 5 bases and V by 2 bases; bases with no gene match: 5. The CDR3: CASSLIFSGRDTQYF. The CDR3 DNA is TGTGCCAGCAGCTTAATCTTTAGCGGGAGAGATACGCAGTATTTT. The full variable domain, in which reference TRBV7-2 and TRBJ2-3 provide the parts outside the CDR3, is GAGVSQSPSNKVTEKGKDVELRCDPISGHTALYWYRQSLGQGLEFLIYFQGNSAPDKSGLPSDRFSAERTGGSVSTLTIQRTQQEDSAVYLCASSLIFSGRDTQYFGPGTRLTVL.

At least ten counts were recorded for this clone. The chain links TRBV4-2 to TRBJ2-7; no firm D call. Trimming removed 2 bases from V and 5 bases from J, with 19 bases in between. Germline CDR1 reads LGHNA; CDR2 reads YNFKEQ. The CDR3 has 16 residues. CDR3 in DNA: TGTGCCAGCAGCCAATTGCTAGTTCTATTTAGGAACGAGCAGTACTTC. Its protein is CASSQLLVLFRNEQYF.

The chain uses TRBV7-8 and TRBJ1-1; D remains ambiguous. Germline V lookup: CDR1 SGHVS, CDR2 FQNEAQ. CDR3 size: 13 residues. V was cut by 2 bases and J by 4 bases, with 8 bases left in between. CDR3 sequence (DNA): TGTGCCAGCAGCTTATATGGGCGCACTGAAGCTTTCTTT. Its protein is CASSLYGRTEAFF.

The chain employs TRBV6-1 and TRBJ2-3; the match to TRBD1 covers 7 bases. CDR3 size: 14 residues. The germline gives CDR1 MNHNS, CDR2 SASEGT. The J segment lost 2 bases and the V segment lost 5 bases, leaving 4 bases of the junction unmatched. CDR3 bases: TGTGCCAGCAGTCGGGACAGAGTCACAGATACGCAGTATTTT. Residues: CASSRDRVTDTQYF.

J is TRBJ2-7 and V is TRBV19; 7 bases align to TRBD2. Looked up from germline, CDR1 is LNHDA and CDR2 is SQIVND (reference sequence). The CDR3 spans 13 residues. V was pared by 4 bases and J by 0 bases, with 0 bases of the junction left unmatched. The CDR3 nucleotides read TGTGCCAGTAGTAGCGGGGGCTCCTACGAGCAGTACTTC. This codes for CASSSGGSYEQYF.

The rearrangement uses TRBV6-4 and TRBJ2-5; D uncertain. CDR1 and CDR2 from the germline V gene are MRHNA and SNTAGT. CDR3 length: 15 amino acids. Between the trimmed V and J ends, which lost 4 bases and 1 base, there was a span of 13 bases. In DNA, the CDR3 is TGTGCCAGCAGTGCAGAGGCAGGTCTCCAAGAGACCCAGTACTTC. As protein: CASSAEAGLQETQYF.

This clone was seen more than once but under ten times. The chain has TRBV28 and TRBJ2-2; 13 nucleotides line up with TRBD2. Germline lookup yields CDR1 MDHEN and CDR2 SYDVKM. Germline trimming cut 3 bases from V and 6 bases from J; bases unmatched to any gene: 7. CDR3 length: 17 residues. Here the CDR3 reads CASSFHPGLAGPGELFF. The DNA of the CDR3 is TGTGCCAGCAGTTTCCACCCGGGACTAGCGGGGCCCGGGGAGCTGTTTTTT.

The rearrangement uses TRBV5-6 and TRBJ2-5, with 7 bases aligning to TRBD1. TRBJ2-7 matches the DNA end more closely, so the J call is doubtful. Germline CDR1 SGHDT, CDR2 YYEEEE. The CDR3 totals 15 residues. CDR3 in DNA: TGTGCCAGCAGCTTGGTGGGACAGACGTCGGACGAGCAGTACTTC. This codes for CASSLVGQTSDEQYF.

This clone has just one count. This chain joins TRBV30 and TRBJ2-7; TRBD2 agrees at 7 bases. Germline V gives CDR1 GTSNPN, CDR2 SVGIG (reference sequence). V shed 4 bases, J shed 4 bases, and the junction held 13 bases outside the gene matches. The CDR3 runs to 15 residues. For the CDR3, the DNA is TGTGCCTGGACCCCGCTTCTCGGGGGGAATTACGAGCAGTACTTC. As protein: CAWTPLLGGNYEQYF. The full variable domain, completed using reference TRBV30 and TRBJ2-7, is SQTIHQWPATLVQPVGSPLSLECTVEGTSNPNLYWYRQAAGRGLQLLFYSVGIGQISSEVPQNLSASRPQDRQFILSSKKLLLSDSGFYLCAWTPLLGGNYEQYFGPGTRLTVT.

CDR3 DNA sequence: TGTGCCAGCAGCTTGGGTCCGGGAGAGACCCAGTACTTC. Its protein product is CASSLGPGETQYF. This sequence joins TRBV5-6 and TRBJ2-5; no clear D gene. Germline V gene sequence: CDR1 SGHDT, CDR2 YYEEEE. V dropped 0 bases and J dropped 4 bases, with 7 bases sitting between them. The CDR3 contains 13 residues. The whole variable domain, remainder taken from reference TRBV5-6 and TRBJ2-5, is DAGVTQSPTHLIKTRGQQVTLRCSPKSGHDTVSWYQQALGQGPQFIFQYYEEEERQRGNFPDRFSGHQFPNYSSELNVNALLLGDSALYLCASSLGPGETQYFGPGTRLLVL.

This chain uses TRBV29-1 with TRBJ1-3; 7 nucleotides agree with TRBD1. Losses at the gene ends were 7 bases for V and 3 bases for J; bases not matched to a gene: 6. The germline V gene encodes CDR1 SQVTM and CDR2 ANQGSEA. This CDR3 is 13 amino acids long. The CDR3 DNA sequence: TGCAGCGCCTCCAGGGGGGGTGGAAACACCATATATTTT. Translation: CSASRGGGNTIYF.

This clone was counted a single time. The CDR3 protein is CASSSPRGSRGSNQPQHF. Here the CDR3 DNA reads TGTGCCAGCAGCTCCCCGAGGGGGTCCCGTGGGAGCAATCAGCCCCAGCATTTT. The chain carries TRBV11-3 and TRBJ1-5; tentative D call: TRBD1 (6 bases). The CDR3 totals 18 residues. From germline, CDR1 is SGHNT and CDR2 YENEEA. The V end lost 4 bases, the J end lost 1 base, and 20 bases lay between the germline ends.

The chain uses TRBV13 and TRBJ1-1; 7 bases align to TRBD1. J gave up 10 bases and V 0 bases, and 8 bases lay outside the gene matches. CDR3 length: 14 amino acids. Germline-derived CDR1 and CDR2 are PRHDT and FYEKMQ (reference sequence). The CDR3 bases are TGTGCCAGCAGCTTAGGCAGGGGGATGTTGGGAGCTTTCTTT. Protein sequence: CASSLGRGMLGAFF. Full variable domain (remainder filled in from reference TRBV13 and TRBJ1-1): AAGVIQSPRHLIKEKRETATLKCYPIPRHDTVYWYQQGPGQDPQFLISFYEKMQSDKGSIPDRFSAQQFSDYHSELNMSSLELGDSALYFCASSLGRGMLGAFFGQGTRLTVV.

The J gene is TRBJ2-3, the V gene TRBV7-9, with D tentatively TRBD2 (6 bases). Per germline, CDR1 SEHNR and CDR2 FQNEAQ (reference sequence). The CDR3 consists of 12 residues. With 5 bases removed from V and 8 bases from J, the gap between germline ends came to 11 bases. CDR3 residues: CASSPPGGTQYF. CDR3 nucleotides: TGTGCCAGCAGCCCGCCCGGGGGTACGCAGTATTTT.

In its sample, this clone ranks as medium-sized. CDR3 DNA: TGTGCCAGCAGCTTAATTTCGGGCGGCCCTTTTTACGAGCAGTACTTC. Translation: CASSLISGGPFYEQYF. The rearrangement joins TRBV7-2 to TRBJ2-7; D is uncertain. Germline V CDR1 and CDR2: SGHTA, FQGNSA. Trimming shortened V by 2 bases and J by 4 bases, and 18 bases separated the two germline ends. The CDR3 has 16 residues.

The rearrangement links TRBV6-6 to TRBJ1-4; the D gene is possibly TRBD1 (6 bases). The germline V gene has CDR1 MNHNY and CDR2 SVGAGI (reference sequence). The ends were cut back, 4 bases at V and 5 bases at J, with 11 bases in the middle. CDR3 length: 14 residues. The chain's CDR3 is CASSSRQENEKLFF. The CDR3 DNA reads as TGTGCCAGCAGTTCCCGACAGGAAAATGAAAAACTGTTTTTT.

CDR3 sequence (DNA): TGTGCCAGCAGTCCCGGGACTAGCGGTGGGAATGAGCAGTTCTTC. Translating it yields CASSPGTSGGNEQFF. This chain joins TRBV27 and TRBJ2-1; 11 nucleotides agree with TRBD2. After removal of 5 bases from V and 7 bases from J, the junction contained 7 bases not matched to a gene. Per germline, CDR1 MNHEY and CDR2 SMNVEV (reference sequence). This CDR3 contains 15 residues.

The chain employs TRBV28 and TRBJ1-2, with TRBD1 matching 8 bases. CDR1 is MDHEN, CDR2 SYDVKM, per germline. The CDR3 is 13 amino acids. The junction had 3 bases not matched to a gene; V was cut back by 7 bases and J by 2 bases. The CDR3 sequence: CASKQGENYGYTF. The DNA for the CDR3 is TGTGCCAGCAAACAGGGGGAAAACTATGGCTACACCTTC.

This clone has just a few counts. The V gene is TRBV30, the J gene TRBJ2-7; tentatively, D is TRBD1 (6 bases). The CDR3 runs 14 residues. Per germline, CDR1 GTSNPN and CDR2 SVGIG (reference sequence). Trimming left V 3 bases short and J 0 bases short, with 12 bases between. The CDR3 sequence is CAWSKGGSSYEQYF. In DNA, the CDR3 is TGTGCCTGGAGCAAAGGGGGAAGCTCCTACGAGCAGTACTTC. The entire variable domain, with the rest obtained from reference TRBV30 and TRBJ2-7, is as follows: SQTIHQWPATLVQPVGSPLSLECTVEGTSNPNLYWYRQAAGRGLQLLFYSVGIGQISSEVPQNLSASRPQDRQFILSSKKLLLSDSGFYLCAWSKGGSSYEQYFGPGTRLTVT.

J is TRBJ2-2 and V is TRBV7-7, with 10 bases aligning to TRBD2. The junction had 1 base not matched to a gene; V was cut back by 0 bases and J by 3 bases. The V gene's germline CDR1 is SSHAT and CDR2 FNYEAQ (reference sequence). The CDR3 is 16 amino acids. This chain's CDR3 is CASSLALAGYTGELFF. CDR3 coding DNA: TGTGCCAGCAGCTTAGCACTAGCGGGATACACCGGGGAGCTGTTTTTT.

CDR3: CASSSPGSGEQYF. The CDR3 region has the DNA TGCGCCAGCAGCTCTCCAGGGTCGGGGGAGCAGTACTTC. The chain links TRBV5-1 to TRBJ2-7; D possibly uses TRBD1 or TRBD2 (5 bases each). This CDR3 has 13 amino acids. Trimming removed 3 bases at V and 7 bases at J, with 14 bases between. CDR1 is SGHRS, CDR2 YFSETQ, per germline. Variable domain in full (rest from reference TRBV5-1 and TRBJ2-7): KAGVTQTPRYLIKTRGQQVTLSCSPISGHRSVSWYQQTPGQGLQFLFEYFSETQRNKGNFPGRFSGRQFSNSRSEMNVSTLELGDSALYLCASSSPGSGEQYFGPGTRLTVT.

In the case of this clone: Compared with germline, one end of the junction differs, possibly owing to a read error. The V call is TRBV7-7, the J call TRBJ1-1; D remains unclear. Germline V gene sequence: CDR1 SSHAT, CDR2 FNYEAQ (reference sequence). This CDR3 contains 12 residues. The CDR3 DNA sequence: TGTGCTAGCAGCTTAATAAAGACTGAAGCTTTCTTT. Encoded protein: CASSLIKTEAFF.